This entry lists 5 T cell receptor beta chains sequenced from one sample in a study of T-cell reconstitution after alpha-beta-depleted transplantation in children. Molecular barcoding with unique molecular identifiers was used for the TCRbeta library. In TCRdb, the PCR reads were re-called with MiXCR into one record per CDR3 protein. The sample holds about 460,000 distinct CDR3 sequences, about 10% seen once. The sample was PBMCs, taken before TCRalphabeta/CD19-depleted stem cell transplant. The receptors here all came from a child between 2 and 9 years old with inherited bone marrow failure, due to receive a stem cell transplant.

This clonotype was detected ten times or more. The genes are TRBV7-2 and TRBJ1-3; D remains ambiguous. CDR3 length: 17 amino acids. CDR1 is SGHTA and CDR2 is FQGNSA in the germline V gene. Trimming removed 1 base at V and 0 bases at J, with 13 bases between. This CDR3 reads CASSLVVRFNSGNTIYF. CDR3 sequence (DNA): TGTGCCAGCAGCTTAGTCGTGCGTTTCAACTCTGGAAACACCATATATTTT.

This clonotype was seen at least ten times. The J gene is TRBJ2-1, the V gene TRBV24-1; possibly TRBD2 for D (6 bases). CDR3 length equals 16 residues. CDR1 KGHDR and CDR2 SFDVKD come from the germline V gene. The V and J ends lost 4 bases and 6 bases respectively, with 18 bases between them. CDR3 coding DNA: TGTGCCACCAGTGACCGGAGGGGAAGGGGAGGCAATGAGCAGTTCTTC. Amino acids: CATSDRRGRGGNEQFF.

There are many counts of this clonotype. This rearrangement joins TRBV12-3 or TRBV12-4 to TRBJ1-5, with a weak D call TRBD1 (5 bases). The V end lost 7 bases, the J end lost 1 base, and 11 bases lay between the germline ends. This CDR3 region has 14 residues. The CDR3 here is CASTDGGSNQPQHF. The DNA of the CDR3 is TGTGCCAGCACGGATGGGGGGAGCAATCAGCCCCAGCATTTT.

This clonotype was seen a handful of times. The V gene is TRBV5-6, the J gene TRBJ2-5; the match to TRBD2 covers 15 bases. The CDR3 is 16 amino acids. V lost 4 bases to trimming and J lost 7 bases; unmatched junction nucleotides: 8. In germline, CDR1 is SGHDT, CDR2 YYEEEE. CDR3 DNA sequence: TGTGCCAGCAGCATCGGACTAGCGGGAGGGCCGGGGACCCAGTACTTC. Amino acids: CASSIGLAGGPGTQYF.

This clonotype was seen many times. This chain links TRBV29-1 with TRBJ2-1; the D gene is possibly TRBD2 (8 bases). V lost 0 bases to trimming and J lost 12 bases, with 15 bases between them. CDR3 size: 13 residues. Germline CDR1 SQVTM, CDR2 ANQGSEA. The DNA for the CDR3 is TGCAGCGTTGAAGATTCGGGAGGGGGCTCGCAGTTCTTC. It translates to CSVEDSGGGSQFF.